This T cell receptor beta chain derives from a study of blood T cell repertoires in COVID-19. Study-wide context: COVID-19 samples from acute and convalescent phases originated in the United States, Italy and Spain. T cells, B-cell-depleted T cells, or PBMCs provided the cDNA or gDNA that served as material.

V shed 5 bases and J 8 bases; nucleotides not matched to a gene: 12. The germline CDR1 and CDR2 sequences are SEHNR and FQNEAQ (reference sequence). The CDR3 runs 16 residues. Individuals aged roughly 18 to 95 years were recruited from 24 US areas. In the original workflow: Using reference gene primer amplification, nucleated cell counts were estimated. The table came from immunoSEQ multiplex PCR; TCRdb's copy has only in-frame clones and leaves some out. V and J calls and clone size are as listed in that table; D and trimming were resolved from the DNA. The repertoire consists of about 380,000 clones, with over 75% occurring once and the leading ten covering about 3%.

The clonotype originates from a woman aged 25 to 39 who had recovered from COVID-19. The material sequenced was PBMCs or T cells enriched from blood (not recorded which). V is TRBV7-9 and J is TRBJ1-2; 12 positions agree with TRBD1. The CDR3 is CASSVHRDRGLEGYTF. The CDR3 DNA reads TGTGCCAGCAGCGTACACCGGGACAGGGGGCTTGAGGGCTACACCTTC.